These 25 T cell receptor beta chains were all obtained from the same sample, sequenced in a study of blood T cell repertoires in COVID-19. The table came from immunoSEQ multiplex PCR; TCRdb's copy has only in-frame clones and leaves some out. The sample has approximately 180,000 clones, approximately 85% seen once. Material: peripheral blood. These receptors were collected from a human donor with active or convalescent COVID-19. The donor label of this sample is uncertain.

In this sample, this clone turned up a few times. The chain uses TRBV24-1 and TRBJ1-5; D gene uncertain. V dropped 2 bases and J dropped 6 bases, with 7 bases sitting between them. This CDR3 has 13 residues. Germline CDR1 and CDR2: KGHDR and SFDVKD. CDR3: CATSDSSVQPQHF. The CDR3 nucleotides are TGTGCCACCAGTGATTCCTCTGTTCAGCCCCAGCATTTT.

CDR3 sequence (DNA): TGTGCCAGCAGTCCTAGGGGGTTCGAGCAGTTCTTC. This encodes CASSPRGFEQFF. The rearrangement links TRBV6-6 to TRBJ2-1; D is possibly TRBD1 (6 bases). The V end lost 5 bases, the J end lost 10 bases, and 12 bases lay between the germline ends. In germline, CDR1 is MNHNY, CDR2 SVGAGI (reference sequence). This CDR3 contains 12 residues.

This chain links TRBV7-2 with TRBJ2-5, with a tentative D call TRBD1 (6 bases). The CDR3 spans 15 residues. Trimming took off 5 bases at V and 2 bases at J, with 15 bases between the two ends. Germline loops: CDR1 SGHTA, CDR2 FQGNSA. The CDR3 DNA reads as TGTGCCAGCAGCGCCCTAGTGGGGGCTCAAGAGACCCAGTACTTC. Encoded protein: CASSALVGAQETQYF.

This clone was found once. The genes are TRBV7-2 and TRBJ2-1; TRBD2 agrees at 12 bases. This CDR3 has 15 amino acids. CDR1 and CDR2 (germline): SGHTA, FQGNSA. V shed 2 bases, J shed 9 bases, and the junction held 5 bases outside the gene matches. Written as DNA, the CDR3 is TGTGCCAGCAGCTTACTAGCGGGAGGGCCCGGTGAGCAGTTCTTC. Translation: CASSLLAGGPGEQFF.

This clone was recorded a few times. The chain combines TRBV27 with TRBJ1-6, with 8 positions matching TRBD1. CDR3 size: 15 residues. CDR1 and CDR2 (germline): MNHEY, SMNVEV (reference sequence). The junction had 10 bases not matched to a gene; V was cut back by 5 bases and J by 10 bases. CDR3 in DNA: TGTGCCAGCAGTGCTAAACAGACAGGGGTGTCACCCCTCCACTTT. This gives the protein CASSAKQTGVSPLHF.

The chain recombines TRBV4-1 with TRBJ1-1; TRBD1 might be the D (5 bases). V lost 3 bases, J lost 9 bases, and 20 bases lay in between. The CDR3 length is 15 residues. Germline V gene data show CDR1 as MGHRA and CDR2 as YSYEKL. CDR3 bases: TGCGCCAGCAGCCAGGGGGGTCGCGGGACTGGGAAAGCTTTCTTT. Translated, it gives CASSQGGRGTGKAFF.

The rearrangement joins TRBV25-1 to TRBJ2-2, with D hard to call. CDR1 MGHDK and CDR2 SYGVNS come from the germline V gene. The CDR3 is made up of 15 amino acids. V was trimmed by 2 bases and J by 1 base, leaving 8 bases between them. The CDR3 sequence: CASSEIGGNTGELFF. Here the CDR3 DNA reads TGTGCCAGCAGTGAAATCGGTGGGAACACCGGGGAGCTGTTTTTT.

This chain connects TRBV5-4 to TRBJ2-3, with 13 bases aligning to TRBD2. Germline CDR1 is SGHNT and CDR2 is YYREEE (reference sequence). CDR3 length: 16 residues. V trimming: 3 bases; J trimming: 6 bases; junction bases outside the gene matches: 7. Here the CDR3 reads CASSSGTSGMGDTQYF. The CDR3 DNA reads TGTGCCAGCAGCTCCGGGACTAGCGGGATGGGGGATACGCAGTATTTT.

The chain uses TRBV5-1 and TRBJ2-3; unclear D gene. The CDR3 is made up of 12 amino acids. The germline V gene encodes CDR1 SGHRS and CDR2 YFSETQ. With 4 bases removed from V and 6 bases from J, the gap between germline ends came to 9 bases. The CDR3 loop is CASSEARDTQYF. The DNA for the CDR3 is TGCGCCAGCAGCGAGGCCCGGGATACGCAGTATTTT.

As DNA, the CDR3 is TGTGCCAGCAGCTTGTTGTCGGGGAGGGGTCGAGATACGCAGTATTTT. It yields the protein CASSLLSGRGRDTQYF. The chain employs TRBV5-4 and TRBJ2-3; 7 bases map to TRBD2. Per the germline V gene, CDR1 is SGHNT and CDR2 is YYREEE (reference sequence). V dropped 1 base and J dropped 5; count of bases not matched to a gene: 10. The CDR3 runs to 16 residues.

The V call is TRBV7-9, the J call TRBJ1-5, with D hard to call. The CDR3 sequence is 12 residues long. V was shortened by 5 bases and J by 4 bases, with 6 bases between the two germline ends. The germline CDR1 and CDR2 sequences are SEHNR and FQNEAQ (reference sequence). CDR3 protein: CASSPLNQPQHF. The CDR3 DNA sequence: TGTGCCAGCAGCCCCCTTAATCAGCCCCAGCATTTT.

The gene calls are TRBV12-5 and TRBJ2-1, with TRBD2 matching over 9 bases. The CDR3 runs 15 residues. Germline V gene data show CDR1 as LGHNT and CDR2 as FRNRAP. The CDR3 nucleotides read TGTGCCTTATCATCCGGTGCGGGGGGGCCCGGTGAGCAGTTCTTC. Translation: CALSSGAGGPGEQFF.

The gene calls are TRBV7-9 and TRBJ1-1; tentative D call: TRBD1 (6 bases). The CDR3 loop spans 12 amino acids. Germline V gene sequence: CDR1 SEHNR, CDR2 FQNEAQ (reference sequence). V lost 3 bases and J lost 7, with 9 bases in between. CDR3 region: CASSFRQDEAFF. The CDR3 nucleotides are TGTGCCAGCAGCTTCAGACAGGATGAAGCTTTCTTT. Full variable domain (remainder filled in from reference TRBV7-9 and TRBJ1-1): DTGVSQNPRHKITKRGQNVTFRCDPISEHNRLYWYRQTLGQGPEFLTYFQNEAQLEKSRLLSDRFSAERPKGSFSTLEIQRTEQGDSAMYLCASSFRQDEAFFGQGTRLTVV.

The chain links TRBV25-1 to TRBJ1-1, with TRBD1 matching 11 bases. This CDR3 has 15 amino acids. V lost 5 bases to trimming and J lost 4 bases; unmatched junction nucleotides: 6. CDR1 is MGHDK and CDR2 is SYGVNS in the germline V gene. The CDR3 bases are TGTGCCAGCAGTTTTACCGGGACAGGGGGCACTGAAGCTTTCTTT. Translated: CASSFTGTGGTEAFF.

The rearrangement links TRBV2 to TRBJ1-2; D gene ambiguous. The CDR3 is made up of 15 amino acids. V was pared by 1 base and J by 3 bases, with 12 bases between. Per the germline V gene, CDR1 is SNHLY and CDR2 is FYNNEI. CDR3 amino acids: CASSEVAGSYYGYTF. The CDR3 nucleotides are TGTGCCAGCAGTGAAGTAGCGGGATCGTACTATGGCTACACCTTC.

V and J are TRBV4-1 and TRBJ2-1; the match to TRBD2 covers 7 bases. This CDR3 has 17 amino acids. Germline CDR1 reads MGHRA; CDR2 reads YSYEKL. V lost 0 bases, J lost 6 bases, and 11 bases stayed unmatched. The CDR3 nucleotides read TGCGCCAGCAGCCAAGATCTCGACGGGGGGTGGGGCAATGAGCAGTTCTTC. It specifies CASSQDLDGGWGNEQFF.

This clone showed up just a few times. The rearrangement joins TRBV25-1 to TRBJ2-7; 7 bases line up with TRBD1. J lost 9 bases, V lost 3 bases, and 2 bases had no gene match. The CDR3 loop spans 11 amino acids. The germline V gene has CDR1 MGHDK and CDR2 SYGVNS. CDR3 sequence: CASSEHRGQYF. The CDR3 bases are TGTGCCAGCAGTGAGCACAGGGGGCAGTACTTC.

The chain couples TRBV7-9 to TRBJ2-6, with 10 positions matching TRBD1. Looked up from germline, CDR1 is SEHNR and CDR2 is FQNEAQ (reference sequence). V dropped 4 bases and J dropped 2; count of bases not matched to a gene: 11. The CDR3 loop spans 19 amino acids. The CDR3 loop is CASSSSPGQGLAGANVLTF. In nucleotides, the CDR3 is TGTGCCAGCAGCTCCAGCCCGGGACAGGGGTTGGCTGGGGCCAACGTCCTGACTTTC.

This chain connects TRBV27 to TRBJ1-1, with a weak D call TRBD1 (6 bases). V gave up 3 bases and J gave up 1 base, with 9 bases separating them. This CDR3 is 14 amino acids long. CDR1 is MNHEY, CDR2 SMNVEV, per germline (reference sequence). This chain's CDR3 is CASSFTGRNTEAFF. CDR3 in DNA: TGTGCCAGCAGTTTCACAGGGAGGAACACTGAAGCTTTCTTT.

This clone has only a few counts. The chain couples TRBV5-6 to TRBJ2-4; 8 bases match TRBD1. Per germline, CDR1 SGHDT and CDR2 YYEEEE. The length of the CDR3 is 18 residues. V dropped 1 base and J dropped 0; count of bases not matched to a gene: 9. CDR3 residues: CASSLWTGTTLAKNIQYF. CDR3 coding DNA: TGTGCCAGCAGCTTGTGGACAGGGACCACACTAGCCAAAAACATTCAGTACTTC. The full variable domain, with the rest looked up from reference TRBV5-6 and TRBJ2-4, is DAGVTQSPTHLIKTRGQQVTLRCSPKSGHDTVSWYQQALGQGPQFIFQYYEEEERQRGNFPDRFSGHQFPNYSSELNVNALLLGDSALYLCASSLWTGTTLAKNIQYFGAGTRLSVL.

This chain uses TRBV9 with TRBJ2-2, with a weak D call TRBD1 (5 bases). The V gene lost 3 bases and the J gene lost 6 bases, with 18 bases spanning the gap. The CDR3 runs to 16 residues. In germline, CDR1 is SGDLS, CDR2 YYNGEE. The CDR3 bases are TGTGCCAGCAGCGCCCTCGACAGACCCGGACCCGGGGAGCTGTTTTTT. It specifies CASSALDRPGPGELFF.

The V gene is TRBV14, the J gene TRBJ1-5, with D possibly matching TRBD1 (5 bases). The CDR3 is made up of 16 amino acids. Germline loops: CDR1 SGHDN, CDR2 FVKESK. Trimming removed 3 bases from V and 3 bases from J, with 15 bases in between. CDR3 sequence (DNA): TGTGCCAGCAGCCAGACCCTCAGGGAACCCAATCAGCCCCAGCATTTT. It specifies CASSQTLREPNQPQHF.

This chain uses TRBV7-9 with TRBJ1-2; D might be TRBD1 (5 bases). V lost 1 base to trimming and J lost 4 bases, with 13 bases between them. The length of the CDR3 is 15 residues. Germline V gives CDR1 SEHNR, CDR2 FQNEAQ (reference sequence). The CDR3 spells CASSLEGAEIYGYTF. As DNA, the CDR3 is TGTGCCAGCAGCTTAGAAGGGGCAGAGATCTATGGCTACACCTTC.

The CDR3 here is CASSPGVRAGNTIYF. The CDR3 bases are TGCGCCAGCAGCCCGGGAGTGAGGGCTGGAAACACCATATATTTT. The V and J genes are TRBV4-1 and TRBJ1-3; D remains unclear. V was cut by 4 bases and J by 2 bases, with 12 bases left in between. The CDR3 has 15 amino acids. Germline values: CDR1 MGHRA, CDR2 YSYEKL.

The rearrangement uses TRBV14 and TRBJ2-2, with D possibly matching TRBD1 (6 bases). The CDR3 totals 16 residues. V was clipped by 2 bases and J by 4 bases, with 14 bases between them. Germline V gene data show CDR1 as SGHDN and CDR2 as FVKESK. In DNA, the CDR3 is TGTGCCAGCAGCCAATGGTCAGGGGCGATCACCGGGGAGCTGTTTTTT. It codes for CASSQWSGAITGELFF.